This T cell receptor (beta chain) emerged from a study of cytomegalovirus exposure and HLA in healthy donors. Study-wide results and limits: Most subjects had HLA-A and HLA-B alleles reportedly predicted accurately by TCR beta sequences.

13 Jbeta primers and 60 Vbeta primers were used for the PCR. TCRdb's table, derived via immunoSEQ multiplex PCR, lists solely in-frame clones and lacks some. Of 99,000 or so clones listed, roughly 76% are singletons. Remarks on this clone: The antigen remains unidentified.

CDR1 and CDR2 (germline): LNHNV, YYDKDF (reference sequence). The CDR3 covers 13 residues. V lost 5 bases to trimming and J lost 3 bases; unmatched junction nucleotides: 2. The source of this sequence is a man aged 25 to 40 in good health and CMV-seropositive. Sequencing input: PBMCs. V gene TRBV15 combines with J gene TRBJ2-7; TRBD1 matches at 9 bases. CDR3 sequence: CATSGQGLYEQYF. The CDR3 region has the DNA TGTGCCACCAGCGGACAGGGGCTCTACGAGCAGTACTTC. The full variable domain, completed using reference TRBV15 and TRBJ2-7, is DAMVIQNPRYQVTQFGKPVTLSCSQTLNHNVMYWYQQKSSQAPKLLFHYYDKDFNNEADTPDNFQSRRPNTSFCFLDIRSPGLGDTAMYLCATSGQGLYEQYFGPGTRLTVT.